These 8 T cell receptor beta chains came from one sample sequenced in a study of cytomegalovirus exposure and HLA in healthy donors. Method: immunoSEQ multiplex PCR; TCRdb's copy keeps in-frame clones and lacks some. Of 200,000 to 300,000 clones in the sample, about 86% were seen once. Source material: PBMCs. All receptors derive from a woman aged 25 to 39 in good health and CMV-seropositive.

The chain couples TRBV21-1 to TRBJ1-2. TRBV21-1 counts as a pseudogene. The CDR3 length is 16 residues. In DNA form, the CDR3 reads TGTGCCAGCAGCAAAGCCAATACCGGGAAAAACTATGGCTACACCTTC. Its protein is CASSKANTGKNYGYTF.

The chain combines TRBV11-1 with TRBJ2-2; 7 bases fit TRBD2. Germline values: CDR1 SGHAT, CDR2 FQDESV (reference sequence). With V trimmed by 5 bases and J by 0 bases, 6 bases remained unmatched. The CDR3 runs 16 residues. CDR3 DNA sequence: TGTGCCAGCAGCCTGCGGGGGATCTCGAACACCGGGGAGCTGTTTTTT. Amino acid sequence: CASSLRGISNTGELFF.

The chain combines TRBV2 with TRBJ1-5; 8 nucleotides line up with TRBD1. The CDR3 loop spans 14 amino acids. Per the germline V gene, CDR1 is SNHLY and CDR2 is FYNNEI. The junction had 8 bases not matched to a gene; V was cut back by 6 bases and J by 7 bases. The CDR3 protein is CASSPGQGEQPQHF. CDR3 nucleotide sequence: TGTGCCAGCAGCCCTGGACAGGGCGAACAGCCCCAGCATTTT.

This chain connects TRBV11-3 to TRBJ2-7, with 8 bases lining up with TRBD2. Per germline, CDR1 SGHNT and CDR2 YENEEA. CDR3 length equals 14 residues. J was trimmed by 3 bases and V by 5 bases; bases with no gene match: 6. The CDR3 sequence is CASSLTSGGYEQYF. In DNA, the CDR3 is TGTGCCAGCAGCCTCACTAGCGGAGGCTACGAGCAGTACTTC.

The chain carries TRBV9 and TRBJ2-1, with D tentatively TRBD2 (5 bases). The ends were cut back, 0 bases at V and 1 base at J, with 8 bases in the middle. This CDR3 is 15 amino acids long. Germline CDR1 is SGDLS and CDR2 is YYNGEE. The CDR3 DNA reads TGTGCCAGCAGCGTAGTCAGCGGATCCTACAATGAGCAGTTCTTC. This translates into CASSVVSGSYNEQFF.

The rearrangement joins TRBV4-2 to TRBJ2-3; D possibly corresponds to TRBD1 (6 bases). The CDR3 spans 15 residues. The V end lost 3 bases, the J end lost 5 bases, and 15 bases lay between the germline ends. Germline V gene sequence: CDR1 LGHNA, CDR2 YNFKEQ. In nucleotides, the CDR3 is TGTGCCAGCAGCCAGGGGACATCTGGGCAAGATACGCAGTATTTT. It is translated as CASSQGTSGQDTQYF.

The V and J genes are TRBV10-2 and TRBJ2-7; 15 bases match TRBD2. The CDR3 has 17 residues. J gave up 2 bases and V 8 bases, and 10 bases lay outside the gene matches. In germline, CDR1 is WSHSY, CDR2 SAAADI. In nucleotides, the CDR3 is TGCGCCAGCCTTCCGGGACTAGCGGGAGGAACCCCCTACGAGCAGTACTTC. Protein: CASLPGLAGGTPYEQYF.

The V gene is TRBV7-3, the J gene TRBJ2-3, with no clear D. V lost 5 bases and J 1 base, leaving 4 bases between the germline ends. Germline CDR1 SGHTA, CDR2 FQGTGA. The CDR3 length is 12 residues. The CDR3 loop reads CASSPGTDTQYF. DNA for the CDR3: TGTGCCAGCAGCCCCGGCACAGATACGCAGTATTTT.